The T cell receptor beta chain described here comes from a study of human T cells and chemical hapten exposure. This clonotype has a count of ten or more. Sample time point: pre-sensitization, week 0. Indicated treatment: therapeutic diphenylcyclopropenone sensitization with weekly scalp DPC. CDR1 SQVTM and CDR2 ANQGSEA come from the germline V gene. This CDR3 has 12 amino acids. V gave up 4 bases and J gave up 3 bases; unmatched junction bases: 3. From the RACE reads, TCRdb called clonotypes with MiXCR, one entry per CDR3 protein. This repertoire shows under 400,000 distinct CDR3 sequences, approximately 5.1% found once; its top ten account for approximately 2.4%.

The rearrangement links TRBV29-1 to TRBJ2-7, with 7 positions matching TRBD2. The receptor was isolated from a woman aged 45 to 65 with alopecia areata. Some clones in this sample may be carry-over from other donors' samples. The sample consisted of whole blood, taken in connection with sensitization to the hapten diphenylcyclopropenone (DPC). DNA for the CDR3: TGCAGCGTTGGGCCGGGGGGCTACGAGCAGTACTTC. Translated, it gives CSVGPGGYEQYF.